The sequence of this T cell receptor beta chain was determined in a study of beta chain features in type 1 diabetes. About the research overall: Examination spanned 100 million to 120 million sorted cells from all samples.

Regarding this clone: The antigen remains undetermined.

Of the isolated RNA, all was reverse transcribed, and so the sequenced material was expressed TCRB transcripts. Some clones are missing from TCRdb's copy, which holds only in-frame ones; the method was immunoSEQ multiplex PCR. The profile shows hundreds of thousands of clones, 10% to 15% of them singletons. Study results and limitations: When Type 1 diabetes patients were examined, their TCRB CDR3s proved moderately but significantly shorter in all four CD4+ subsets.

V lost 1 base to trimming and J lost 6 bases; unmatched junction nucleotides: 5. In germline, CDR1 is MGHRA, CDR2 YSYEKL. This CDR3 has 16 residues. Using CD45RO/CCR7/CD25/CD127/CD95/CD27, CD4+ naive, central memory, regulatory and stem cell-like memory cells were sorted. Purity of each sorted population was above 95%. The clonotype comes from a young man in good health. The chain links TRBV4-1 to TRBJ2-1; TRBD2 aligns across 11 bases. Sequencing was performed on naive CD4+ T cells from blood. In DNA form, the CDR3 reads TGCGCCAGCAGCCAAGTCCGGCTAGCGGGAGGCAATGAGCAGTTCTTC. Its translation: CASSQVRLAGGNEQFF.